The clone carrying this T cell receptor (beta chain) was counted between two and nine times. This record belongs to a study of blood T cells in healthy people across ages. A second PCR of about 7 to 12 cycles used a sample-barcoded 5' primer and a J-beta primer mix. MiXCR, run by TCRdb on the 5' RACE reads, gives a single entry per CDR3 protein. The table has about 500,000 distinct CDR3 sequences, approximately 25% seen once. Trimming shortened V by 1 base and J by 2 bases, and 11 bases separated the two germline ends. Looked up from germline, CDR1 is LGHNT and CDR2 is FRNRAP. The CDR3 spans 15 residues. These data are also associated with another study on T cells of mothers and their children.

This TCR was sampled from a boy between 10 and 17 years old in good health. V is TRBV12-5 and J is TRBJ2-5; tentatively, D is TRBD1 (6 bases). Sequencing was performed on blood. The CDR3 region is CASGLAGQLQETQYF. In DNA, the CDR3 is TGTGCTAGTGGTTTGGCAGGACAGTTACAAGAGACCCAGTACTTC.